One and the same sample provided the 12 T cell receptor beta chains below, sequenced in a study of blood T cell repertoires in COVID-19 (dated by TCRdb to about 2020). The receptor library was made with the immunoSEQ multiplex PCR assay. The immuneACCESS repertoire file appears here via TCRdb, limited to in-frame rearrangements. These files lack a portion of the clones; in checked studies, under half of the deficit traces to unresolved V genes, and the cause of the others is not known. Across this sample there are roughly 200,000 clones, with approximately 90% seen only once. The ten largest clones capture less than 7.5% of the sample. Sequencing was performed on peripheral blood. These receptor sequences come from a middle-aged woman who had recovered from COVID-19.

The J gene is TRBJ1-5, the V gene TRBV6-1; a possible D gene is TRBD1 (5 bases). Trimming cost V 3 bases and J 2 bases, with 11 bases left between them. There are 15 residues in the CDR3. CDR1 is MNHNS and CDR2 is SASEGT in the germline V gene. CDR3 sequence reads: CASSEVDIGNQPQHF. DNA for the CDR3: TGTGCCAGCAGTGAGGTGGACATCGGCAATCAGCCCCAGCATTTT.

The chain uses TRBV24-1 and TRBJ2-3; 7 nucleotides align to TRBD1. Per the germline V gene, CDR1 is KGHDR and CDR2 is SFDVKD. The ends lost 4 bases at V and 4 bases at J; junction bases unmatched: 10. The CDR3 runs to 16 residues. The CDR3 sequence is CATSDRGQDIADTQYF. Here the CDR3 DNA reads TGTGCCACCAGTGACCGAGGACAGGATATTGCAGATACGCAGTATTTT.

The rearrangement links TRBV19 to TRBJ2-5; D might be TRBD2 (6 bases). The CDR3 length is 13 residues. Per germline, CDR1 LNHDA and CDR2 SQIVND (reference sequence). Trimming pared 4 bases from V and 4 bases from J, leaving 10 bases between. The CDR3 DNA is TGTGCCAGTAGTAAAGATAGCGGAGAGACCCAGTACTTC. This translates into CASSKDSGETQYF.

V usage is TRBV28 and J usage is TRBJ2-1; 16 bases are a match to TRBD2. CDR1 MDHEN and CDR2 SYDVKM come from the germline V gene. The CDR3 is 17 amino acids. V was clipped by 6 bases and J by 0 bases; unmatched bases: 2. Here the CDR3 reads CASRGLAGGYSYNEQFF. The CDR3 DNA follows: TGTGCCAGCAGGGGACTAGCGGGAGGGTACTCCTACAATGAGCAGTTCTTC.

The genes are TRBV5-1 and TRBJ2-3; D remains unclear. The germline V gene has CDR1 SGHRS and CDR2 YFSETQ. This CDR3 region has 16 residues. Trimming shortened V by 5 bases and J by 0 bases, and 16 bases separated the two germline ends. In DNA form, the CDR3 reads TGCGCCAGCAGTCGAAATAAACGGTCTAGCACAGATACGCAGTATTTT. Residues: CASSRNKRSSTDTQYF.

V gene TRBV18 combines with J gene TRBJ2-2; D may be TRBD1 (7 bases). The germline CDR1 and CDR2 sequences are KGHSH and LQKENI. This CDR3 has 13 residues. V shed 5 bases and J shed 5 bases, with 9 bases lying between them. CDR3 sequence reads: CASSAGGTGELFF. DNA of the CDR3: TGTGCCAGCTCAGCAGGGGGGACCGGGGAGCTGTTTTTT.

The V and J genes are TRBV4-2 and TRBJ2-3; the match to TRBD2 covers 12 bases. The junction had 13 bases not matched to a gene; V was cut back by 0 bases and J by 0 bases. Germline-derived CDR1 and CDR2 are LGHNA and YNFKEQ. This CDR3 has 21 amino acids. The CDR3 protein is CASSQDRPSGRAGASTDTQYF. The CDR3 nucleotides are TGTGCCAGCAGCCAAGATCGTCCTAGCGGGAGGGCAGGGGCTAGCACAGATACGCAGTATTTT.

The genes are TRBV11-2 and TRBJ2-2, with D possibly matching TRBD1 (6 bases). V lost 4 bases and J 4 bases, leaving 19 bases between the germline ends. The CDR3 extends over 17 amino acids. Germline V gene lookup returns CDR1 SGHAT and CDR2 FQNNGV. The CDR3 region has the DNA TGTGCCAGCAGCTCAAGGAGAGGGACACCTTTCACCGGGGAGCTGTTTTTT. The encoded protein is CASSSRRGTPFTGELFF. Full variable domain (remainder filled in from reference TRBV11-2 and TRBJ2-2): EAGVAQSPRYKIIEKRQSVAFWCNPISGHATLYWYQQILGQGPKLLIQFQNNGVVDDSQLPKDRFSAERLKGVDSTLKIQPAKLEDSAVYLCASSSRRGTPFTGELFFGEGSRLTVL.

The rearrangement links TRBV3-1 (or the pseudogene TRBV3-2) to TRBJ2-7, with 8 nucleotides matching TRBD1. The V and J ends lost 1 base and 5 bases, in that order; junction bases with no gene match: 7. CDR1 is LGHDT and CDR2 is YNNKEL in the germline V gene (reference sequence). The CDR3 runs to 15 residues. The CDR3 spells CASSQVTGVANEQYF. The DNA of the CDR3 is TGTGCCAGCAGCCAAGTGACAGGGGTAGCAAACGAGCAGTACTTC.

J is TRBJ1-2 and V is TRBV18; 7 nucleotides line up with TRBD1. Trimming cost V 3 bases and J 2 bases; bases outside gene matches: 6. Germline CDR1 is KGHSH and CDR2 is LQKENI. The length of the CDR3 is 15 residues. Here the CDR3 reads CASSPGQDPNYGYTF. The CDR3 region has the DNA TGTGCCAGCTCACCTGGACAGGACCCGAACTATGGCTACACCTTC.

The gene calls are TRBV10-3 and TRBJ1-1; TRBD1 matches 8 bases. Germline CDR1 reads ENHRY; CDR2 reads SYGVKD. With 7 bases clipped from V and 5 bases from J, the junction kept 3 bases outside the gene matches. CDR3 length: 12 amino acids. CDR3 in amino acids: CAIKTGATEAFF. The DNA of the CDR3 is TGTGCCATCAAGACAGGGGCGACTGAAGCTTTCTTT.

The CDR3 DNA follows: TGTGCCAGCAGCAAAGGACAGGGTTCAGGCGATGAAAAACTGTTTTTT. Translation gives CASSKGQGSGDEKLFF. This chain links TRBV21-1 with TRBJ1-4; TRBD1, the table's D call, was not compared with the DNA. TRBV21-1 is described as a pseudogene. CDR3 length: 16 amino acids.